The clone carrying this T cell receptor (beta chain) has ten or more counts. No antigen is known for it. The data belong to a study of response to subunit inactivated influenza vaccine. The study's findings and limits: Authors proposed each seasonal influenza vaccination draws in few new T cells.

Losses at the gene ends were 4 bases for V and 5 bases for J; bases not matched to a gene: 3. The CDR3 sequence is 15 residues long. One entry per CDR3 protein, called by TCRdb with MiXCR from the RT-PCR reads. This sample has 550,000 to 600,000 distinct CDR3 sequences; 12% occur once, and the top ten carry roughly 10%. This chain links TRBV12-3 or TRBV12-4 with TRBJ2-2; the match to TRBD1 covers 11 bases. The TCR comes from a man between 50 and 59 years old who received an inactivated influenza vaccine. This specimen was PBMCs from blood, taken on the day of vaccination. CDR3 protein: CASSSDRGRTGELFF. The CDR3 DNA follows: TGTGCCAGCAGTTCGGACAGGGGGCGGACCGGGGAGCTGTTTTTT.